This TCR beta chain was identified during a study of cytomegalovirus exposure and HLA in healthy donors. Overall study results and limits: An analysis was carried out later, and it reportedly showed fewer N-insertions in an Asian-associated ancestry cluster than the approximately 700-donor mean. Per a later analysis, 15,000 to 20,000 TCR beta sequences showed association with HLA alleles at 0.05 false discovery rate. A missense variant in DCLRE1C was later tied to TCR beta V- and J-gene trimming.

This clone has a single count. As yet, its antigen is unknown. CDR3 length: 14 amino acids. V was shortened by 4 bases and J by 4 bases, with 14 bases between the two germline ends. CDR1 MDHEN and CDR2 SYDVKM come from the germline V gene. The study ran its PCR with 60 Vbeta and 13 Jbeta primers. Sequencing used immunoSEQ multiplex PCR; TCRdb keeps in-frame clones, though not all of them. The table records over 30,000 clones, less than 75% of them present only once. The sequence derives from a man in his forties in good health and CMV-seropositive. Sequencing used PBMCs. The chain carries TRBV28 and TRBJ2-7, with D possibly being TRBD1 (6 bases). The CDR3 spells CASSSYTGIYEQYF. DNA for the CDR3: TGTGCCAGCAGTTCCTACACAGGGATTTACGAGCAGTACTTC.